This TCR beta chain was sequenced in a study of shared clonotypes between healthy human individuals. Study context: Used for every donor were three CD4 naive, three CD4 memory, two CD8 naive and one CD8 memory plate. Notes on the study in general: Depth was large, yet rarefaction showed that sorted-subset sequencing was incomplete. Lower generation probabilities were found for non-shared clonotypes than for those shared by all four donors.

On this clone: Antigen specificity is unknown. The same CDR3 arises from other DNA sequences in this sample as well.

V lost 3 bases and J 7 bases, leaving 9 bases between the germline ends. CDR1 is DFQATT, CDR2 SNEGSKA, per germline (reference sequence). The CDR3 length is 11 residues. The protocol was immunoSEQ multiplex PCR, while the TCRdb copy is restricted to in-frame clones and leaves out a portion. In the table there are about 2.4 million clones, around 94% of which are singletons. The source material was naive CD4+ T cells sorted from blood. The subset denotes: CD45RA+ positively selected. The source of this sequence is a man aged 18 to 29 in good health. The chain carries TRBV20-1 and TRBJ1-1, with D uncertain. This CDR3 reads CSASGSIEAFF. In nucleotides, the CDR3 is TGCAGTGCTAGTGGCAGCATTGAAGCTTTCTTT.